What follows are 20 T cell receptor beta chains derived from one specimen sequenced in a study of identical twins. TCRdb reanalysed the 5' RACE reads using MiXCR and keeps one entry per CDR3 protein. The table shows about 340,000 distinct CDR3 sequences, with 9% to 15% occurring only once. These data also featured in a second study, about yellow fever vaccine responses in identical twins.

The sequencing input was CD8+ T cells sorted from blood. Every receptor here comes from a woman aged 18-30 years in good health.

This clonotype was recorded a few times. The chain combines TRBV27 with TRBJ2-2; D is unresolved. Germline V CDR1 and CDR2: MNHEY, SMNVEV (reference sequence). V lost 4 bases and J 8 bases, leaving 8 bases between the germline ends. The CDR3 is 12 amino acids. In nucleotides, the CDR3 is TGTGCCAGCAGTTCAGGCAGGGGGGAGCTGTTTTTT. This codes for CASSSGRGELFF.

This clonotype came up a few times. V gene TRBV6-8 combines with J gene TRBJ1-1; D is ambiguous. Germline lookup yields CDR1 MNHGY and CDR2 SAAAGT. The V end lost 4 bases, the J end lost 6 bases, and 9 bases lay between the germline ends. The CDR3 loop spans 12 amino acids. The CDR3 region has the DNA TGTGCCAGCAGTTCCTCAGGTCCTGAAGCTTTCTTT. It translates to CASSSSGPEAFF.

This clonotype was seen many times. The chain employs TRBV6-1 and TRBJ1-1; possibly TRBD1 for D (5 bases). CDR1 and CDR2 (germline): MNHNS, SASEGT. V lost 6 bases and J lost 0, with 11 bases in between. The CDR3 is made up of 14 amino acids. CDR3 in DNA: TGTGCCAGCAGAGCGGGGACCTTGAACACTGAAGCTTTCTTT. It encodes CASRAGTLNTEAFF.

CDR3 loop: CASSQGGEQYV. As DNA, the CDR3 is TGTGCCAGCAGCCAGGGGGGCGAGCAGTACGTC. The V gene is TRBV12-3 or TRBV12-4, the J gene TRBJ2-7, with D tentatively TRBD1 (7 bases). Trimming took off 6 bases at V and 6 bases at J, with 9 bases between the two ends. CDR3 size: 11 residues.

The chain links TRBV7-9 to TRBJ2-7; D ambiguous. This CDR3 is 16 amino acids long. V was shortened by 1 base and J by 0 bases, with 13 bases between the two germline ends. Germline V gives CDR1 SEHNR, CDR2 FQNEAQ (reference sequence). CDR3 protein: CASSLGRAPSSYEQYF. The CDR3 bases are TGTGCCAGCAGCTTAGGAAGGGCCCCGAGCTCCTACGAGCAGTACTTC.

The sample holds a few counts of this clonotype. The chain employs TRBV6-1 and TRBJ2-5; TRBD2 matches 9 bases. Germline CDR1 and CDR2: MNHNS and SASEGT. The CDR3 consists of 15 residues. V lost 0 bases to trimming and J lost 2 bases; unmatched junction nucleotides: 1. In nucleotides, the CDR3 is TGTGCCAGCAGTGAAGCGCGGGGGGGACAAGAGACCCAGTACTTC. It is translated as CASSEARGGQETQYF.

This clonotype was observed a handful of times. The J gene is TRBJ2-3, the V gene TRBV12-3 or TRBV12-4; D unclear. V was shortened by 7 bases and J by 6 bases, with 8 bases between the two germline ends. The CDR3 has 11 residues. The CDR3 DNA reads TGTGCCAGCACGGGTCCGGATACGCAGTATTTT. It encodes CASTGPDTQYF.

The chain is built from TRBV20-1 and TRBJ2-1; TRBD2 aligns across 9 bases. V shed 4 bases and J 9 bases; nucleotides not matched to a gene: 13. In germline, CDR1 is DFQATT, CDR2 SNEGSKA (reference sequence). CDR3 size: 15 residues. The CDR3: CSAKGFGREGGEQFF. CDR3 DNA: TGCAGTGCTAAGGGCTTTGGGCGGGAGGGCGGTGAGCAGTTCTTC.

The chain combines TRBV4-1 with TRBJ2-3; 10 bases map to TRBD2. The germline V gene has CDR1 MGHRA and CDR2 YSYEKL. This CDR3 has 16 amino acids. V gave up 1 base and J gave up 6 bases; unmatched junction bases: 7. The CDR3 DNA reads TGCGCCAGCAGCCAAGCTAGCGGGAGAGGGTCGGATACGCAGTATTTT. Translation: CASSQASGRGSDTQYF.

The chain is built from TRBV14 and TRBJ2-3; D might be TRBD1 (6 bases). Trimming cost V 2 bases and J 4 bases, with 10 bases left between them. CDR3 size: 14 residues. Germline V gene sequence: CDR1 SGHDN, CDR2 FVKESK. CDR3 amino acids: CASSQQQGADTQYF. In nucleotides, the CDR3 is TGTGCCAGCAGCCAACAACAGGGAGCAGATACGCAGTATTTT.

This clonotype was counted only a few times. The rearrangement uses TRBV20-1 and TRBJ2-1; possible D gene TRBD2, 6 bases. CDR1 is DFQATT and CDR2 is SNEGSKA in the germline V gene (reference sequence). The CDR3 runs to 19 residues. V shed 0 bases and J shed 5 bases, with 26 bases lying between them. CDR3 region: CSAREDYGTSLYGHNEQFF. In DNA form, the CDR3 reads TGCAGTGCTAGAGAGGATTATGGAACTAGCTTGTATGGGCACAATGAGCAGTTCTTC.

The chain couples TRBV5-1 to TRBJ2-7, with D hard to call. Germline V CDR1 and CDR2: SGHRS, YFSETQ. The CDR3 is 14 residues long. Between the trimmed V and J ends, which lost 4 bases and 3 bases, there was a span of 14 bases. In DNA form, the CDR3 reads TGCGCCAGCAGCGGACCTACAGAACTCTACGAGCAGTACTTC. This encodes CASSGPTELYEQYF.

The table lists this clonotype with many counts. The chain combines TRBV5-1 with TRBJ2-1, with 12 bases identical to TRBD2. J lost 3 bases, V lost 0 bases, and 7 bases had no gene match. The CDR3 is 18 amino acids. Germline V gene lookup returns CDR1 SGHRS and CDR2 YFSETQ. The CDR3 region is CASSLGRLAGAIYNEQFF. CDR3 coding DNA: TGCGCCAGCAGCTTGGGGAGACTAGCGGGAGCAATCTACAATGAGCAGTTCTTC.

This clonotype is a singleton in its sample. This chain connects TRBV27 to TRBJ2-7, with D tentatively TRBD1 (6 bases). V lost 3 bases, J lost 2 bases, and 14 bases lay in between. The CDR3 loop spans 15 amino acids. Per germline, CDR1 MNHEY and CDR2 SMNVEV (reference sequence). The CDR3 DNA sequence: TGTGCCAGCAGTTTGGTGGCAGGGGAAGCCTACGAGCAGTACGTC. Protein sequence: CASSLVAGEAYEQYV.

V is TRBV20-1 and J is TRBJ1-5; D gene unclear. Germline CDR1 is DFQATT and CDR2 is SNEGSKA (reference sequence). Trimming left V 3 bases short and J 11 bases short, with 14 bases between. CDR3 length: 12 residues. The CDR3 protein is CSARAQDGTQHF. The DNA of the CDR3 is TGCAGTGCTAGGGCTCAAGATGGGACCCAGCATTTT.

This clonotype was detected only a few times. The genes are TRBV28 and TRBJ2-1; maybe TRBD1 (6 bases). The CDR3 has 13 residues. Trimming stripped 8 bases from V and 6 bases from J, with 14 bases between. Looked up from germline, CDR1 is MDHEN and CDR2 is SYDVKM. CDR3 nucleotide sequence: TGTGCCAGCGGCCAAGGACAGATCAATGAGCAGTTCTTC. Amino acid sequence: CASGQGQINEQFF.

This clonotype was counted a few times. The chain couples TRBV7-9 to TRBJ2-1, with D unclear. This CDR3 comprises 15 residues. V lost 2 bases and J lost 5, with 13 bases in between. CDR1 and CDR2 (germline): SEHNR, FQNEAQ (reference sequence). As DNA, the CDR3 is TGTGCCAGCAGCTTAAGTGAAAAGGGTCACAATGAGCAGTTCTTC. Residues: CASSLSEKGHNEQFF.

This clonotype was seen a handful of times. DNA of the CDR3: TGTGCCACCACAGGGGGGGGTTCACCCCTCCACTTT. This translates into CATTGGGSPLHF. The chain couples TRBV6-5 to TRBJ1-6, with TRBD1 identical over 8 bases. CDR1 is MNHEY, CDR2 SVGAGI, per germline. V lost 10 bases to trimming and J lost 9 bases; unmatched junction nucleotides: 5. The CDR3 covers 12 residues.

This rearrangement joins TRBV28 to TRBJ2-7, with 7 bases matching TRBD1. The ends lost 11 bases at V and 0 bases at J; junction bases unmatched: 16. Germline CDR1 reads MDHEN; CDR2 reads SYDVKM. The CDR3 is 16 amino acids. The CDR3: CASPDRAHIASYEQYF. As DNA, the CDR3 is TGTGCCTCGCCAGACAGGGCCCATATCGCCTCCTACGAGCAGTACTTC.

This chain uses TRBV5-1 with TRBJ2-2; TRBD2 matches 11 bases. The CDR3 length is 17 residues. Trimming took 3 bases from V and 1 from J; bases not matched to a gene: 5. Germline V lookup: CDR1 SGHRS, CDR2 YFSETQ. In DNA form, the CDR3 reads TGCGCCAGCAGCTACCCAACTAGCGGGGGGAACACCGGGGAGCTGTTTTTT. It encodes CASSYPTSGGNTGELFF.